Each of the 23 T cell receptor beta chains below was sequenced from the same sample in a study of CD8+ T cells in alopecia areata. The authors extracted RNA and reverse transcribed it into cDNA as the sequencing template. TCRdb keeps only in-frame clones here, not all; method: immunoSEQ multiplex PCR. The sample includes roughly 120,000 clones, around 64% seen only once; the top ten take around 2.7%. Sequenced material: CD4+ T cells sorted from blood. The source of these receptors is a human donor in good health.

This clone turned up a few times. The chain has TRBV2 and TRBJ2-4; D gene uncertain. Germline V gene sequence: CDR1 SNHLY, CDR2 FYNNEI. The CDR3 is made up of 12 amino acids. Trimming cost V 5 bases and J 5 bases, with 7 bases left between them. The CDR3 is CASSPRENIQYF. The CDR3 nucleotides read TGTGCCAGCAGTCCTAGGGAAAACATTCAGTACTTC.

V gene TRBV19 combines with J gene TRBJ1-1; 9 nucleotides agree with TRBD1. Trimming cost V 5 bases and J 11 bases; bases outside gene matches: 15. Looked up from germline, CDR1 is LNHDA and CDR2 is SQIVND (reference sequence). CDR3 length: 15 residues. Written as DNA, the CDR3 is TGTGCCAGTAGTCCTGTCAGGGACAGGGCGATATTGGCTTTCTTT. Translation: CASSPVRDRAILAFF.

This clone has just one count. The V gene is TRBV6-6, the J gene TRBJ1-1, with TRBD1 identical over 7 bases. V shed 7 bases, J shed 1 base, and the junction held 3 bases outside the gene matches. Germline V CDR1 and CDR2: MNHNY, SVGAGI (reference sequence). The length of the CDR3 is 13 residues. The CDR3 loop is CASTDRWNTEAFF. The CDR3 DNA sequence: TGTGCCAGCACGGACAGGTGGAACACTGAAGCTTTCTTT.

The rearrangement joins TRBV2 to TRBJ1-2; TRBD1 might be the D (5 bases). The germline CDR1 and CDR2 sequences are SNHLY and FYNNEI. The CDR3 length is 11 residues. Trimming removed 5 bases at V and 7 bases at J, with 8 bases between. The chain's CDR3 is CASSFDSGYTF. In DNA form, the CDR3 reads TGTGCCAGCAGTTTCGACAGTGGCTACACCTTC.

The chain carries TRBV29-1 and TRBJ2-5, with D possibly called TRBD1 or TRBD2 (5 bases each). Germline assignment: CDR1 SQVTM and CDR2 ANQGSEA. Deletions cut 6 bases from V and 5 bases from J, with 13 bases between. The CDR3 is made up of 12 amino acids. CDR3 loop: CSVRRGRETQYF. For the CDR3, the DNA is TGCAGCGTCAGACGGGGCCGGGAGACCCAGTACTTC. Together with reference TRBV29-1 and TRBJ2-5, the CDR3 gives the full variable domain: SAVISQKPSRDICQRGTSLTIQCQVDSQVTMMFWYRQQPGQSLTLIATANQGSEATYESGFVIDKFPISRPNLTFSTLTVSNMSPEDSSIYLCSVRRGRETQYFGPGTRLLVL.

The chain is built from TRBV6-1 and TRBJ1-4; a weak D match, TRBD1 (5 bases). Germline V gene data show CDR1 as MNHNS and CDR2 as SASEGT. V lost 8 bases, J lost 5 bases, and 12 bases lay in between. The CDR3 is made up of 13 amino acids. CDR3 protein: CASGADRNEKLFF. In DNA, the CDR3 is TGTGCCAGCGGCGCAGACAGAAATGAAAAACTGTTTTTT.

The CDR3 nucleotides read TGTGCCAGCAGCTACCGACAGGGTATCGGGGAAAAACTGTTTTTT. Protein sequence: CASSYRQGIGEKLFF. The chain combines TRBV5-4 with TRBJ1-4, with 7 nucleotides matching TRBD1. This CDR3 region has 15 residues. Germline V lookup: CDR1 SGHNT, CDR2 YYREEE (reference sequence). Losses at the gene ends were 3 bases for V and 8 bases for J; bases not matched to a gene: 10. Combining the CDR3 with reference TRBV5-4 and TRBJ1-4 gives the whole variable domain ETGVTQSPTHLIKTRGQQVTLRCSSQSGHNTVSWYQQALGQGPQFIFQYYREEENGRGNFPPRFSGLQFPNYSSELNVNALELDDSALYLCASSYRQGIGEKLFFGSGTQLSVL.

This rearrangement joins TRBV30 to TRBJ1-1, with a possible D match to TRBD1 (5 bases). Between the trimmed V and J ends, which lost 2 bases and 10 bases, there was a span of 23 bases. The CDR3 runs 15 residues. Germline V gene sequence: CDR1 GTSNPN, CDR2 SVGIG (reference sequence). The CDR3 sequence: CAWSPRTWGPKGAFF. The CDR3 DNA sequence: TGTGCCTGGAGTCCACGAACGTGGGGCCCCAAGGGAGCTTTCTTT.

This rearrangement joins TRBV29-1 to TRBJ2-1; D possibly uses TRBD1 or TRBD2 (5 bases each). With 5 bases removed from V and 5 bases from J, the gap between germline ends came to 16 bases. The CDR3 sequence is 14 residues long. Germline V CDR1 and CDR2: SQVTM, ANQGSEA. The CDR3 sequence: CSVRRGEGNNEQFF. CDR3 bases: TGCAGCGTTCGGAGAGGGGAAGGAAACAATGAGCAGTTCTTC.

The chain couples TRBV25-1 to TRBJ1-2; the D is unclear. This CDR3 spans 13 amino acids. Trimming cost V 7 bases and J 2 bases, with 11 bases left between them. Germline values: CDR1 MGHDK, CDR2 SYGVNS. The CDR3 bases are TGTGCCAGCACCCGAGGGAGAAACTATGGCTACACCTTC. It specifies CASTRGRNYGYTF.

This rearrangement joins TRBV5-1 to TRBJ1-1; D gene uncertain. CDR3 length: 15 amino acids. V gave up 0 bases and J gave up 4 bases, with 13 bases separating them. The germline V gene has CDR1 SGHRS and CDR2 YFSETQ. The CDR3 bases are TGCGCCAGCAGCTTGGACAGCCTGAGAGGCACTGAAGCTTTCTTT. Translation gives CASSLDSLRGTEAFF.

The J gene is TRBJ2-2, the V gene TRBV30; 8 bases are a match to TRBD1. With V trimmed by 4 bases and J by 5 bases, 6 bases remained unmatched. The CDR3 consists of 14 residues. From germline, CDR1 is GTSNPN and CDR2 SVGIG (reference sequence). The CDR3 DNA follows: TGTGCCTGGACTAGACAGGGGTCTACCGGGGAGCTGTTTTTT. The encoded protein is CAWTRQGSTGELFF.

This sequence joins TRBV4-1 and TRBJ1-2; weak D call: TRBD1 (6 bases). Germline assignment: CDR1 MGHRA and CDR2 YSYEKL. This CDR3 has 15 amino acids. V was shortened by 0 bases and J by 8 bases, with 16 bases between the two germline ends. CDR3 residues: CASSQDPSRGNGYTF. The DNA for the CDR3 is TGCGCCAGCAGCCAAGATCCCTCCAGGGGCAACGGCTACACCTTC.

The chain combines TRBV29-1 with TRBJ1-1; possible D gene TRBD1, 5 bases. Germline V gene lookup returns CDR1 SQVTM and CDR2 ANQGSEA. The CDR3 covers 11 residues. The V end lost 7 bases, the J end lost 8 bases, and 14 bases lay between the germline ends. In DNA, the CDR3 is TGCAGCGGCAGGGACCTCCGCGAAGCTTTCTTT. Its protein product is CSGRDLREAFF.

The chain carries TRBV29-1 and TRBJ1-2; D remains unclear. Germline V gene lookup returns CDR1 SQVTM and CDR2 ANQGSEA. The CDR3 is 11 residues long. Trimming took off 7 bases at V and 0 bases at J, with 6 bases between the two ends. The CDR3 coding sequence is TGCAGCGGCGAAGCTAACTATGGCTACACCTTC. Amino acids: CSGEANYGYTF.

A single count supports this clone. The DNA for the CDR3 is TGCGCCAGCAGGCCTTCTCCCCTAAGCTCCTACGAGCAGTACTTC. It specifies CASRPSPLSSYEQYF. This chain connects TRBV5-1 to TRBJ2-7; unclear D gene. The germline V gene has CDR1 SGHRS and CDR2 YFSETQ. There are 15 residues in the CDR3. Trimming stripped 5 bases from V and 0 bases from J, with 15 bases between.

This chain uses TRBV5-6 with TRBJ1-1; D not resolved. Germline V CDR1 and CDR2: SGHDT, YYEEEE. With 2 bases removed from V and 1 base from J, the gap between germline ends came to 9 bases. This CDR3 spans 14 amino acids. CDR3 sequence reads: CASSFIGANTEAFF. Written as DNA, the CDR3 is TGTGCCAGCAGCTTCATAGGCGCGAACACTGAAGCTTTCTTT.

CDR3 DNA sequence: TGTGCCAGCAGCTTTTGGAGGGACTACAATCAGCCCCAGCATTTT. It translates to CASSFWRDYNQPQHF. This chain links TRBV5-6 with TRBJ1-5; the D gene is possibly TRBD1 (5 bases). The germline V and J ends were trimmed by 2 bases and 3 bases, with 12 bases remaining between them. In germline, CDR1 is SGHDT, CDR2 YYEEEE. This CDR3 has 15 residues.

The V gene is TRBV19, the J gene TRBJ1-2; the match to TRBD1 covers 10 bases. The CDR3 loop spans 16 amino acids. CDR1 and CDR2 from the germline V gene are LNHDA and SQIVND (reference sequence). With V trimmed by 4 bases and J by 4 bases, 9 bases remained unmatched. CDR3 loop: CASSTTGGAGSYGYTF. The CDR3 region has the DNA TGTGCCAGTAGTACGACAGGGGGCGCGGGTTCCTATGGCTACACCTTC.

This chain joins TRBV29-1 and TRBJ1-5; 8 bases are a match to TRBD1. CDR1 and CDR2 from the germline V gene are SQVTM and ANQGSEA. The V gene end was trimmed by 6 bases and the J gene end by 0 bases; junction bases not matched to a gene: 4. The CDR3 loop spans 14 amino acids. This CDR3 is CSVRTGISNQPQHF. DNA of the CDR3: TGCAGCGTCCGGACAGGGATTAGCAATCAGCCCCAGCATTTT. The whole variable domain, filled in from reference TRBV29-1 and TRBJ1-5, reads SAVISQKPSRDICQRGTSLTIQCQVDSQVTMMFWYRQQPGQSLTLIATANQGSEATYESGFVIDKFPISRPNLTFSTLTVSNMSPEDSSIYLCSVRTGISNQPQHFGDGTRLSIL.

V and J are TRBV30 and TRBJ1-2; weak D call: TRBD1 (5 bases). CDR3 size: 13 residues. In germline, CDR1 is GTSNPN, CDR2 SVGIG (reference sequence). The V gene lost 4 bases and the J gene lost 4 bases, with 13 bases spanning the gap. CDR3 loop: CAWITKGPYGYTF. CDR3 sequence (DNA): TGTGCCTGGATCACCAAGGGGCCCTATGGCTACACCTTC. The complete variable domain, with remaining parts taken from reference TRBV30 and TRBJ1-2, reads SQTIHQWPATLVQPVGSPLSLECTVEGTSNPNLYWYRQAAGRGLQLLFYSVGIGQISSEVPQNLSASRPQDRQFILSSKKLLLSDSGFYLCAWITKGPYGYTFGSGTRLTVV.

The rearrangement uses TRBV6-5 and TRBJ2-5; D is uncertain. Per the germline V gene, CDR1 is MNHEY and CDR2 is SVGAGI. CDR3 length: 14 amino acids. The V gene lost 6 bases and the J gene lost 0 bases, with 11 bases spanning the gap. Written as DNA, the CDR3 is TGTGCCAGCAGGCCCTATGGATACCAAGAGACCCAGTACTTC. Translated: CASRPYGYQETQYF.

Details on this clone: The same CDR3 also results from other DNA sequences found in this sample. The rearrangement joins TRBV15 to TRBJ1-5, with D uncertain. The CDR3 has 12 residues. With 0 bases removed from V and 7 bases from J, the gap between germline ends came to 4 bases. Germline CDR1 reads LNHNV; CDR2 reads YYDKDF (reference sequence). The CDR3 coding sequence is TGTGCCACCAGCAGAGACCAACAGCCCCAGCATTTT. Residues: CATSRDQQPQHF.